Many counts were recorded for the clone carrying this T cell receptor beta chain. This record comes from a study of identical twins. TCRdb passed the 5' RACE reads through MiXCR, listing each CDR3 protein once. The sample lists about 720,000 distinct CDR3 sequences; around 8.3% were seen once. Germline V gene data show CDR1 as LGHDT and CDR2 as YNNKEL (reference sequence). The V segment lost 6 bases and the J segment 2 bases; nucleotides outside the gene matches: 8. CDR3 length equals 16 residues. The data were also submitted as part of a second study, on yellow fever vaccine responses in identical twins.

This sequence joins TRBV3-1 and TRBJ2-3, with 10 bases aligning to TRBD2. The source of this sequence is a woman aged 18-29 years in good health. The sample was PBMCs. The DNA for the CDR3 is TGTGCCAGCAGTCCTAGACTAGCGGGTTCCACAGATACGCAGTATTTT. Translation: CASSPRLAGSTDTQYF.